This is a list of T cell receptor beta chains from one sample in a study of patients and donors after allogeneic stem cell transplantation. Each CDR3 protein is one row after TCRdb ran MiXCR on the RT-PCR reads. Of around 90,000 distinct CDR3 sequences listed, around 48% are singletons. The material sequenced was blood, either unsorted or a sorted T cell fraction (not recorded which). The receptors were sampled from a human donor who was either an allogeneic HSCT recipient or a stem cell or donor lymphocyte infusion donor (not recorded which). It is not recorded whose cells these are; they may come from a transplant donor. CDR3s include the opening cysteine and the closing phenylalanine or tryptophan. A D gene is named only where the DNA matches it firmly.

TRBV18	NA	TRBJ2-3	CASSLAASGTPTDTQYF
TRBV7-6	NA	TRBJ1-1	CASSQGEWTEAFF
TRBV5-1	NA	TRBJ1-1	CASSPWGPNTEAFF
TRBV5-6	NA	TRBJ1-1	CASSLPATATNTEAFF
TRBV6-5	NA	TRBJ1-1	CASSYSIPGTVNTEAFF
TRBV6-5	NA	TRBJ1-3	CASSYSRAERGNTIYF
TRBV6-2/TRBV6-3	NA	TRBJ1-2	CASSYGPGGWLQETNYGYTF
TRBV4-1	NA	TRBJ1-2	CASSQEGRDNYGYTF
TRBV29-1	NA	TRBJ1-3	CSGQTYSGNTIYF
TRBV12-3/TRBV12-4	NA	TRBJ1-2	CASSKGAYGYTF
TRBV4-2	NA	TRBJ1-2	CASSQDQGPYGYTF
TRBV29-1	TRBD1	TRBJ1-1	CSVWDSEAFF
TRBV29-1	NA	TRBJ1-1	CSGLTGTREAFF
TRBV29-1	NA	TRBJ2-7	CSVGTSNYEQYF
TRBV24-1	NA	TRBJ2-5	CATGNGSNACQYF
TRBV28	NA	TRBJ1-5	CASSSPRVDQPQHF
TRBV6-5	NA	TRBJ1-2	CASSWAYMSHGSDYGYTF
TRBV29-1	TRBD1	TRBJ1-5	CSASTGGNQPQHF
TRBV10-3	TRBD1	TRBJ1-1	CAILDRGNTEAFF
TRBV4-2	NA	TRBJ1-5	CASSQGVGTVAQPQHF
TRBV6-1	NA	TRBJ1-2	CASSVAGRYGYTF
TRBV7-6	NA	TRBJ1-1	CASSPTVLAAPTEAFF
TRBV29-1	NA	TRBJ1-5	CSVPGRGRQPQHF
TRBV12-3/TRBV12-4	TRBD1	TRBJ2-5	CASTYLGTGGYQETQYF
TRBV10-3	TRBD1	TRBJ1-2	CAISDRTGFNYGYTF
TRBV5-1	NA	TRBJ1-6	CASSLKVIEASYNSPLHF
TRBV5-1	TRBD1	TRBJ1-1	CASSAGGVTEAFF
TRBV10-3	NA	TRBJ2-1	CAIKDQFHNEQFF
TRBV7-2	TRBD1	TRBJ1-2	CASSLNRGPGYTF
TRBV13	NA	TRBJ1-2	CASRRGTLGYGYTF
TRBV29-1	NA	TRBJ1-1	CSVGPGLQNTEAFF
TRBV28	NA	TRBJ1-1	CASSPRPRGTEAFF
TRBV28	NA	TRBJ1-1	CASRQSTGNTEAFF
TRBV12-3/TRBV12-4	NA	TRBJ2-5	CASSFQGEETQYF
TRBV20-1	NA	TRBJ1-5	CSATRSGFNNQPQHF
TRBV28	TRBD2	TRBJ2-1	CASSPLGTSGRDNEQFF
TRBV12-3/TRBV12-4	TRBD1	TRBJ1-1	CASRTRGLGTEAFF
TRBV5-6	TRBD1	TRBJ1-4	CASSLLGQVEKLFF
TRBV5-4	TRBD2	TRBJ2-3	CASRAGGRGSTDTQYF
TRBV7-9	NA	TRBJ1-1	CATGDMNTEAFF
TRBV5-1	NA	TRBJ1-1	CASSLLGAVNTEAFF
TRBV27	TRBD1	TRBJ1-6	CASSGQGRSPLHF
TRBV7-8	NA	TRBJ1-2	CASSAGIVGYGYTF
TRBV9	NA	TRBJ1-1	CASSGGPWATEAFF
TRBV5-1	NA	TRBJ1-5	CASSLGVRNQPQHF
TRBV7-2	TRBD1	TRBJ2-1	CASGPQGFYNEQFF
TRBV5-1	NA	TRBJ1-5	CASSLLGGNQPQHF
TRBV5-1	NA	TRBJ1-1	CASSLRGYDTEAFF
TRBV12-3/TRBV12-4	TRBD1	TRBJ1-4	CASTPDRDNEKLFF